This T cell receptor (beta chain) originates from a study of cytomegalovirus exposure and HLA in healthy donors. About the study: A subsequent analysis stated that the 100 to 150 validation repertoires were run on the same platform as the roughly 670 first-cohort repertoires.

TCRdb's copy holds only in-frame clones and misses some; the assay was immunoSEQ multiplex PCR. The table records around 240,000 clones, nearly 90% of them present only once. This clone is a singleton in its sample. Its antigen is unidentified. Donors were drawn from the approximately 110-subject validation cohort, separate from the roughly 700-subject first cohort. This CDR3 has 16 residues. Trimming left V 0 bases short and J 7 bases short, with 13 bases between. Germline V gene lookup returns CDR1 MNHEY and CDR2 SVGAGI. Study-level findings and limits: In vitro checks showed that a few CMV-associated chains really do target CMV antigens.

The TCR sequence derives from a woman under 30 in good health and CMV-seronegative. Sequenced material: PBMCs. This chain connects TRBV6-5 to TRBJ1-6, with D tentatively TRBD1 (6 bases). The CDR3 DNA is TGTGCCAGCAGTTACTCTACACAGGGAGGGAATTCACCCCTCCACTTT. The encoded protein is CASSYSTQGGNSPLHF.